This note documents a single T cell receptor beta chain sequence. These data come from a study of patients and donors after allogeneic stem cell transplantation. V lost 5 bases to trimming and J lost 6 bases, with 11 bases between them. Germline V gene sequence: CDR1 SGHVS, CDR2 FNYEAQ. The CDR3 runs to 13 residues. TCRdb fed the RT-PCR reads into MiXCR, producing one record per CDR3 protein. In the table there are around 7,600 distinct CDR3 sequences, around a tenth of which are singletons. The sequenced sample was blood, either unsorted or a sorted T cell fraction (not recorded which). The chain couples TRBV7-6 to TRBJ2-1; tentatively, D is TRBD2 (6 bases). The clonotype originates from a human donor who was either an allogeneic HSCT recipient or a stem cell or donor lymphocyte infusion donor (not recorded which). It is not recorded whose cells these are; they may come from a transplant donor. In DNA, the CDR3 is TGTGCCAGCAGCGGGAGGCCCTCCAATGAGCAGTTCTTC. Its protein is CASSGRPSNEQFF. Full variable domain (missing parts from reference TRBV7-6 and TRBJ2-1): GAGVSQSPRYKVTKRGQDVALRCDPISGHVSLYWYRQALGQGPEFLTYFNYEAQQDKSGLPNDRFSAERPEGSISTLTIQRTEQRDSAMYRCASSGRPSNEQFFGPGTRLTVL.